A selection of T cell receptor beta chains follows, all from one sample in a study of a mutant IDH1 vaccine in newly diagnosed glioma. These receptors lack a known antigen. Clones were read by immunoSEQ multiplex PCR, and TCRdb kept only the in-frame ones, dropping some. The sample gives around 65,000 clones, 83% of which show up once; 3.8% is in the top ten. Sequencing used PBMCs, obtained from a glioma patient whose treatment included an IDH1 peptide vaccine. All receptors derive from a man between 25 and 39 years old with glioma. Each CDR3 is given with its conserved first and last residue.

length: 14; V: TRBV7-6; J: TRBJ2-5; CDR3: CASSSILSQETQYF
length: 15; V: TRBV6-6; J: TRBJ1-3; CDR3: CASTVTGDSGNTIYF
length: 18; V: TRBV27; J: TRBJ1-6; CDR3: CASSLSGLGLLYNSPLHF
length: 13; V: TRBV6-5; J: TRBJ1-2; CDR3: CASSPGINYGYTF
length: 13; V: TRBV30; J: TRBJ2-5; CDR3: CACRKTGVETQYF
length: 13; V: TRBV6-1; J: TRBJ1-5; CDR3: CASSGDSNQPQHF
length: 13; V: TRBV9; J: TRBJ2-5; CDR3: CASSTRGQETQYF
length: 16; V: TRBV28; J: TRBJ1-6; CDR3: CASSRIADGENSPLHF
length: 14; V: TRBV6-5; J: TRBJ1-2; CDR3: CASSVGTGLDGYTF
length: 15; V: TRBV4-1; J: NA; CDR3: CASSQVSVAGYEQYF
length: 12; V: TRBV27; J: TRBJ2-1; CDR3: CASTYRGNQQFF
length: 15; V: TRBV27; J: TRBJ1-5; CDR3: CASSPGRAVFMPQHF
length: 17; V: TRBV7-9; J: TRBJ1-4; CDR3: CASSLVLSSISGEKLFF
length: 15; V: TRBV4-1; J: NA; CDR3: CASSQVEGGAYEQYF
length: 9; V: TRBV6-1; J: TRBJ2-7; CDR3: CASSEEGHF
length: 14; V: TRBV30; J: TRBJ1-2; CDR3: CAGRTSGQGYGYTF
length: 15; V: TRBV5-6; J: TRBJ2-4; CDR3: CASSFRGLVKNIQYF
length: 13; V: TRBV5-5; J: TRBJ1-1; CDR3: CASSLQVLTEAFF
length: 13; V: TRBV6-5; J: TRBJ1-1; CDR3: CASGAYLNTEAFF
length: 16; V: TRBV19; J: TRBJ2-4; CDR3: CASAPRRDSAKNIQYF
length: 14; V: TRBV28; J: TRBJ2-7; CDR3: CASKTGGRFSEQYF
length: 15; V: TRBV4-1; J: TRBJ2-7; CDR3: CASSQEDRGFYEQYF